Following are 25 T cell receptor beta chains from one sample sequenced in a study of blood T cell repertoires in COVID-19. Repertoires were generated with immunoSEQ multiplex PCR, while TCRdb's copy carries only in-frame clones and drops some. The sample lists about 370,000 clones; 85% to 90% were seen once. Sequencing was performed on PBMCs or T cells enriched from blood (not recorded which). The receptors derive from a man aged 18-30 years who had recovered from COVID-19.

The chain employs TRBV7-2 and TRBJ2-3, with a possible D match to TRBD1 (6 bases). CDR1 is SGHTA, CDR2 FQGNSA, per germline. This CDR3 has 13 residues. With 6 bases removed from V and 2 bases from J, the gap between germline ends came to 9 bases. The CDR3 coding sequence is TGTGCCAGCAGACCAGGGGTCACAGATACGCAGTATTTT. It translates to CASRPGVTDTQYF.

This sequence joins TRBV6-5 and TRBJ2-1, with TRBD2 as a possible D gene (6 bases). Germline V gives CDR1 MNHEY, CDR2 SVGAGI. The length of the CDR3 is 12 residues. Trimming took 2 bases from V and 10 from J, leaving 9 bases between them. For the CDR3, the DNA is TGTGCCAGCAGTTACACGGGGGTCGAGCAGTTCTTC. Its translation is CASSYTGVEQFF.

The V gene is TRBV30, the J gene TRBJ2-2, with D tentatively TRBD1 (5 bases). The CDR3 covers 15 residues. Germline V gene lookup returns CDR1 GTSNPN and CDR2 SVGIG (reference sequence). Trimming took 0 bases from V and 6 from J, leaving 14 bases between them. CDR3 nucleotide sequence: TGTGCCTGGAGTGTGTTTGGCAGGGTGGCCGGGGAGCTGTTTTTT. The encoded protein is CAWSVFGRVAGELFF.

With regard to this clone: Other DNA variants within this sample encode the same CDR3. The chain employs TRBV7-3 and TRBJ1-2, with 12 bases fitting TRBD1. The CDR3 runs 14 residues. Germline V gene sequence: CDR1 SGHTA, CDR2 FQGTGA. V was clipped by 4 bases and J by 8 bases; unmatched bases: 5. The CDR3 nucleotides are TGTGCCAGCAGCTCGGGACAGGGGGCGGGGGGCTACACCTTC. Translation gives CASSSGQGAGGYTF.

CDR3 protein: CASSIDFGTANTEAFF. In nucleotides, the CDR3 is TGTGCCAGTAGTATAGATTTTGGGACAGCGAACACTGAAGCTTTCTTT. This chain links TRBV19 with TRBJ1-1; 7 bases are a match to TRBD1. Germline lookup yields CDR1 LNHDA and CDR2 SQIVND (reference sequence). Trimming at V came to 0 bases and at J to 1 base, leaving 5 bases not matched to a gene. This CDR3 is built from 16 residues. The whole variable domain, remainder taken from reference TRBV19 and TRBJ1-1, is DGGITQSPKYLFRKEGQNVTLSCEQNLNHDAMYWYRQDPGQGLRLIYYSQIVNDFQKGDIAEGYSVSREKKESFPLTVTSAQKNPTAFYLCASSIDFGTANTEAFFGQGTRLTVV.

In DNA, the CDR3 is TGTGCCAGCTCCTCTTATTCTGGAAACACCATATATTTT. It is translated as CASSSYSGNTIYF. The V and J genes are TRBV5-5 and TRBJ1-3; D gene ambiguous. The V gene lost 7 bases and the J gene lost 1 base, with 9 bases spanning the gap. The germline V gene has CDR1 SGHKS and CDR2 YYEKEE (reference sequence). The CDR3 has 13 amino acids.

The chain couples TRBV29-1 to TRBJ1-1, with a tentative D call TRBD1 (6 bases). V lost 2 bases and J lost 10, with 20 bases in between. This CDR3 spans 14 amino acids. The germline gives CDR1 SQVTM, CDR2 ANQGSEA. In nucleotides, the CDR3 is TGCAGCGTTGAAACAGGGAGCGGGGGGATCGGAGCTTTCTTT. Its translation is CSVETGSGGIGAFF.

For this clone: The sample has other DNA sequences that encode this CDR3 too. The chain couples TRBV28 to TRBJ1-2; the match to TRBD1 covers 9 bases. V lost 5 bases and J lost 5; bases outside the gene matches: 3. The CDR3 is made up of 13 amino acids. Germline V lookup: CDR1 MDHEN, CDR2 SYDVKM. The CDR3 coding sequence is TGTGCCAGCAGTCCCGACAGGGGGTATGGCTACACCTTC. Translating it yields CASSPDRGYGYTF.

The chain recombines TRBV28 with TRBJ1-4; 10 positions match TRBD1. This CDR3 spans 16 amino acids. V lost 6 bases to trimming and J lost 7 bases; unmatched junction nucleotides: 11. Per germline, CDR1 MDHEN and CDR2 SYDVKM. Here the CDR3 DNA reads TGTGCCAGCAGCCTTCCTCCGGGACAGGGGATTGAAAAACTGTTTTTT. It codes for CASSLPPGQGIEKLFF.

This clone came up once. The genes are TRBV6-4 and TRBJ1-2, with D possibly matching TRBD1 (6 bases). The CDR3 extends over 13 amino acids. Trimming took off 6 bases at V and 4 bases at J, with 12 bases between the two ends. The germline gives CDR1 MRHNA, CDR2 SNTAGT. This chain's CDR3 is CASRQGPSYGYTF. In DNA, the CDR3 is TGTGCCAGCAGACAGGGCCCTAGCTATGGCTACACCTTC.

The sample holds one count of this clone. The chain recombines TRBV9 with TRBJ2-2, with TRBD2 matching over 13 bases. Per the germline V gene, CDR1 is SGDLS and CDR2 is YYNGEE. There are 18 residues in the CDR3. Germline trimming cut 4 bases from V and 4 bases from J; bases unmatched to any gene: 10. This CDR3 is CASSPGLAGPPGTGELFF. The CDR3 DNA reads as TGTGCCAGCAGCCCGGGACTAGCGGGGCCCCCGGGCACCGGGGAGCTGTTTTTT.

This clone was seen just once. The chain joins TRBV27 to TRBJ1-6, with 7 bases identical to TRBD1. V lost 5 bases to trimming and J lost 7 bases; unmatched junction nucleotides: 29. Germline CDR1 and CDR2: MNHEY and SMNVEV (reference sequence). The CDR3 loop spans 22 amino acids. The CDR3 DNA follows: TGTGCCAGCAGTGAAACATCGATTGTAGGAACAGGGGTGGGGTCGGGGAATTCACCCCTCCACTTT. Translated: CASSETSIVGTGVGSGNSPLHF.

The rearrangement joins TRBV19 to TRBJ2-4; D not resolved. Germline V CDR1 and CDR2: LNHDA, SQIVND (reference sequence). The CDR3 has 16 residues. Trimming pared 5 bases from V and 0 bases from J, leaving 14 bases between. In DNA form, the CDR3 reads TGTGCCAGTAGTCCCACTGACTTGGGAGCCAAAAACATTCAGTACTTC. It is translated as CASSPTDLGAKNIQYF.

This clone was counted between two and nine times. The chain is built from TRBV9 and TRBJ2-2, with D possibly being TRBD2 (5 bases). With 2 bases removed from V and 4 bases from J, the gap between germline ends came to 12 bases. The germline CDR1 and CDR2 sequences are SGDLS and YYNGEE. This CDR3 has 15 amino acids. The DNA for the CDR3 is TGTGCCAGCAGCGTTGCAGACTACTTCACCGGGGAGCTGTTTTTT. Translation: CASSVADYFTGELFF.

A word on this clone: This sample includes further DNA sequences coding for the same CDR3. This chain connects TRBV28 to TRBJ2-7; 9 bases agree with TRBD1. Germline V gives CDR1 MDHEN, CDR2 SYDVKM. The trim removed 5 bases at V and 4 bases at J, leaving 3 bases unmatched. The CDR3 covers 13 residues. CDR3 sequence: CASSPGQGYEQYF. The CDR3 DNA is TGTGCCAGCAGTCCCGGACAGGGGTACGAGCAGTACTTC.

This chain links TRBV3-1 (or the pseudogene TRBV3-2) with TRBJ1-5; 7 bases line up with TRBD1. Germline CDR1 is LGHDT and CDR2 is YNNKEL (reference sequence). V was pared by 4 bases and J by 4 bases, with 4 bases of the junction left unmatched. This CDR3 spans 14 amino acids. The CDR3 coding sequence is TGTGCCAGCAGCCGTTCACAGGGGAATCAGCCCCAGCATTTT. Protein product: CASSRSQGNQPQHF.

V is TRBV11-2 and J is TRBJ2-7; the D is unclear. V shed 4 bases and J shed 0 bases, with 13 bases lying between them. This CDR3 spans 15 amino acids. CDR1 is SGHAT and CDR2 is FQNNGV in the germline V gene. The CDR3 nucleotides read TGTGCCAGCAGCTCCCGCCCAGAGGACTCCTACGAGCAGTACTTC. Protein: CASSSRPEDSYEQYF.

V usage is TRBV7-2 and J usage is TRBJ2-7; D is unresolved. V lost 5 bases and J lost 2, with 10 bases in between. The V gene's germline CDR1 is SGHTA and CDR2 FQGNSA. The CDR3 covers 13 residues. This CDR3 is CASSVLGPYEQYF. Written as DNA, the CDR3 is TGTGCCAGCAGCGTTCTGGGCCCCTACGAGCAGTACTTC.

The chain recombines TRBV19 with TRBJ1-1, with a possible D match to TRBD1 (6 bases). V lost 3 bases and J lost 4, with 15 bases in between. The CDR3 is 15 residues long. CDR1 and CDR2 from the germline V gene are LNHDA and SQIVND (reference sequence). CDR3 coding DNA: TGTGCCAGTAGTATCTTCCAGGGGTTTAGCACTGAAGCTTTCTTT. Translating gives CASSIFQGFSTEAFF.

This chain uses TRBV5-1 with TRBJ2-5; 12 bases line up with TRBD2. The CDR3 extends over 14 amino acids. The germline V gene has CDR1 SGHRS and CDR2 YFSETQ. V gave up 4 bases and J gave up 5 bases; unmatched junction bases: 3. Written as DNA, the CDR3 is TGCGCCAGCAGCCAAGGGACTAGCGGGGAGACCCAGTACTTC. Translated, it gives CASSQGTSGETQYF.

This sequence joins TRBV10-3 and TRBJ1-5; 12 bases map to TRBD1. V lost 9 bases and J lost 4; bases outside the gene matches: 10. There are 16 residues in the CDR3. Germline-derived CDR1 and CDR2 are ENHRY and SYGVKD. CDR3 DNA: TGTGCCATGACGGGACAGGGGGCGGCTAGTAATCAGCCCCAGCATTTT. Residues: CAMTGQGAASNQPQHF.

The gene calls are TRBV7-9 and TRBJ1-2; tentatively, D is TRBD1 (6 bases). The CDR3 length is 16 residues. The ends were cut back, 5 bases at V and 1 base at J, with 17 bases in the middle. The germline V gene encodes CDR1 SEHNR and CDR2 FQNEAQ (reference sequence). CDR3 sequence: CASSPQLQGYNYGYTF. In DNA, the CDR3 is TGTGCCAGCAGCCCCCAGTTACAGGGTTATAACTATGGCTACACCTTC.

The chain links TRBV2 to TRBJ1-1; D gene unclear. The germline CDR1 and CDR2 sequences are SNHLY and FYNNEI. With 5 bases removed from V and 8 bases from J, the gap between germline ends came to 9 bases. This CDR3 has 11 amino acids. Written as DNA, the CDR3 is TGTGCCAGCAGTACGGGGTTGGAAGCTTTCTTT. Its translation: CASSTGLEAFF.

CDR3 sequence (DNA): TGTGCCAGCAGCTTGACAGGAACGGGCGCCTATGGCTACACCTTC. Translation gives CASSLTGTGAYGYTF. The V and J genes are TRBV7-6 and TRBJ1-2, with a tentative D call TRBD1 (6 bases). CDR1 is SGHVS and CDR2 is FNYEAQ in the germline V gene. V shed 3 bases and J shed 4 bases, with 15 bases lying between them. This CDR3 is built from 15 residues.

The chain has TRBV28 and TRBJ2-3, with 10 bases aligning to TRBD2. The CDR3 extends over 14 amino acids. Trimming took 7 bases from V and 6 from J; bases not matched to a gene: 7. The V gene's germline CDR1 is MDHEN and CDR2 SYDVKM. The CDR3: CASILAGRADTQYF. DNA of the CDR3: TGTGCCAGCATACTAGCGGGGAGGGCCGATACGCAGTATTTT.